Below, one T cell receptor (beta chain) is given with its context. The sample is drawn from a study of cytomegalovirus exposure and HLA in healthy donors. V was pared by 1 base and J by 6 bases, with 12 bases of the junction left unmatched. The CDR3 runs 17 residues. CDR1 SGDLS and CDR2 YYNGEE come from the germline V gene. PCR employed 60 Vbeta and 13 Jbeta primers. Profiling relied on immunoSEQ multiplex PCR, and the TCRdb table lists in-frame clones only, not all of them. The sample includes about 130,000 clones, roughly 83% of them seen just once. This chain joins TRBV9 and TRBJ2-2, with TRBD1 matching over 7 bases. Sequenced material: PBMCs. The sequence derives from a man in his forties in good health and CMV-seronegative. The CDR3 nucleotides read TGTGCCAGCAGCGTACCATCTACAGGGGTGGGCGCCGGGGAGCTGTTTTTT. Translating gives CASSVPSTGVGAGELFF.